This note documents a single T cell receptor beta chain sequence. This CDR3 contains 15 residues. Germline values: CDR1 SGHVS, CDR2 FNYEAQ. V lost 5 bases to trimming and J lost 5 bases; unmatched junction nucleotides: 8. Running of the assay took place at deep level. Per the original data handling: ImmunoSEQ supplied junction-only sequences lacking quality scores, so filtering was different. Profiling relied on immunoSEQ multiplex PCR, and the TCRdb table lists in-frame clones only, not all of them. V, J and clone size were drawn from that table, and D and trimming were deduced from the DNA. The sample has around 1,900,000 clones, 90% to 95% seen once. This specimen comes from a study of shared clonotypes between healthy human individuals. Study background: Used for every donor were three CD4 naive, three CD4 memory, two CD8 naive and one CD8 memory plate.

Naivety among CD8 cells was defined by CD45RO negativity and positive CCR7 selection, thereby excluding terminally differentiated effector memory CD45RA+ cells. Every contributor of samples was a Caucasian grown-up residing in Nashville, Tennessee. Sample: naive CD8+ T cells from PBMCs. This sequence joins TRBV7-6 and TRBJ2-3, with 9 bases matching TRBD2. This TCR came from a young man in good health. Some clones in this sample may be carry-over from other donors' samples. The CDR3 is CASSMGTSMVDTQYF. CDR3 nucleotide sequence: TGTGCCAGCAGCATGGGGACTAGCATGGTAGATACGCAGTATTTT.